Following are 31 T cell receptor beta chains from one sample sequenced in a study of blood T cell repertoires in COVID-19. Profiling relied on immunoSEQ multiplex PCR, and the TCRdb table lists in-frame clones only, not all of them. The table has about 73,000 clones, approximately 83% seen once. Sequencing was carried out using peripheral blood. These receptors all come from an elderly man with active or convalescent COVID-19.

The rearrangement links TRBV7-2 to TRBJ2-7; the match to TRBD2 covers 12 bases. The CDR3 consists of 18 residues. V lost 3 bases and J lost 7; bases outside the gene matches: 16. Germline V gene lookup returns CDR1 SGHTA and CDR2 FQGNSA. The CDR3 region is CASSFTRSRLAGVEEQYF. CDR3 coding DNA: TGTGCCAGCAGCTTCACCCGATCCCGACTAGCGGGAGTGGAAGAGCAGTACTTC.

The chain recombines TRBV6-5 with TRBJ2-5; D is possibly TRBD2 (5 bases). Trimming pared 7 bases from V and 13 bases from J, leaving 22 bases between. Germline V gene sequence: CDR1 MNHEY, CDR2 SVGAGI. This CDR3 has 13 residues. The CDR3 sequence: CASIPRVHAALYF. CDR3 coding DNA: TGTGCCAGCATCCCGAGGGTACACGCCGCGCTGTACTTC.

This clone came up once. This chain connects TRBV28 to TRBJ2-7; D call uncertain. This CDR3 comprises 14 residues. V lost 4 bases, J lost 0 bases, and 10 bases lay in between. The germline V gene has CDR1 MDHEN and CDR2 SYDVKM. CDR3 in amino acids: CASSYSRLSYEQYF. The CDR3 DNA follows: TGTGCCAGCAGTTATAGCCGACTCTCCTACGAGCAGTACTTC.

The V gene is TRBV19, the J gene TRBJ2-1, with D possibly matching TRBD2 (5 bases). CDR1 is LNHDA and CDR2 is SQIVND in the germline V gene (reference sequence). The CDR3 is 14 residues long. Trimming cost V 6 bases and J 0 bases, with 9 bases left between them. This CDR3 is CASRRESSYNEQFF. Here the CDR3 DNA reads TGTGCCAGTAGGAGGGAAAGCTCCTACAATGAGCAGTTCTTC.

The chain is built from TRBV6-6 and TRBJ1-5, with 12 bases fitting TRBD1. V dropped 5 bases and J dropped 4; count of bases not matched to a gene: 9. Germline CDR1 and CDR2: MNHNY and SVGAGI (reference sequence). CDR3 length: 17 residues. CDR3: CASSQGQGAAVNQPQHF. The CDR3 nucleotides read TGTGCCAGCAGTCAGGGACAGGGGGCCGCCGTGAATCAGCCCCAGCATTTT.

As for this clone: One junction end disagrees with the germline gene, perhaps due to a read error. J is TRBJ2-2 and V is TRBV3-1 (or the pseudogene TRBV3-2); 7 positions match TRBD2. The CDR3 runs to 16 residues. Germline lookup yields CDR1 LGHDT and CDR2 YNNKEL (reference sequence). In nucleotides, the CDR3 is TGTGGCAGCAGCCAAGCGGGGATATCGAACACCGGGGAGCTGTTTTTT. Its translation is CGSSQAGISNTGELFF.

V gene TRBV4-3 combines with J gene TRBJ1-6; tentatively, D is TRBD1 (6 bases). The V and J ends lost 5 bases and 9 bases respectively, with 11 bases between them. The germline gives CDR1 LGHNA, CDR2 YSLEER. The CDR3 extends over 13 amino acids. The CDR3 loop is CASSVEGGSPLHF. The CDR3 DNA follows: TGCGCCAGCAGCGTAGAAGGGGGTTCACCCCTCCACTTT.

This clone appeared once. V usage is TRBV7-8 and J usage is TRBJ1-2, with D possibly matching TRBD1 (6 bases). The CDR3 has 15 residues. V lost 1 base and J 0 bases, leaving 9 bases between the germline ends. Looked up from germline, CDR1 is SGHVS and CDR2 is FQNEAQ. The CDR3 reads CASSLDRAANYGYTF. The DNA for the CDR3 is TGTGCCAGCAGCTTAGACAGGGCGGCTAACTATGGCTACACCTTC.

J is TRBJ2-2 and V is TRBV2, with a weak D call TRBD1 (6 bases). This CDR3 region has 14 residues. Germline assignment: CDR1 SNHLY and CDR2 FYNNEI. Trimming took 6 bases from V and 4 from J, leaving 12 bases between them. The CDR3 here is CASRWGQGTGELFF. CDR3 bases: TGTGCCAGCAGATGGGGGCAGGGCACCGGGGAGCTGTTTTTT.

The chain joins TRBV7-2 to TRBJ2-1, with TRBD2 matching 8 bases. Trimming at V came to 0 bases and at J to 9 bases, leaving 7 bases not matched to a gene. The germline V gene encodes CDR1 SGHTA and CDR2 FQGNSA. The CDR3 covers 15 residues. CDR3 loop: CASSLAAGAWGEQFF. The CDR3 bases are TGTGCCAGCAGCTTAGCAGCGGGGGCCTGGGGTGAGCAGTTCTTC.

The chain combines TRBV27 with TRBJ1-6; 10 nucleotides align to TRBD1. Trimming took 3 bases from V and 7 from J; bases not matched to a gene: 3. CDR1 is MNHEY and CDR2 is SMNVEV in the germline V gene (reference sequence). This CDR3 is 15 amino acids long. CDR3 DNA: TGTGCCAGCAGTTTTGGGACAGGGGCAAATTCACCCCTCCACTTT. The encoded protein is CASSFGTGANSPLHF.

The rearrangement links TRBV19 to TRBJ1-1; D gene unclear. Trimming removed 1 base from V and 5 bases from J, with 14 bases in between. Germline V gene data show CDR1 as LNHDA and CDR2 as SQIVND (reference sequence). This CDR3 is 15 amino acids long. The DNA for the CDR3 is TGTGCCAGTAGTATAGGCGCCAGCCGAGGGACTGAAGCTTTCTTT. This codes for CASSIGASRGTEAFF.

This rearrangement joins TRBV18 to TRBJ1-3; D might be TRBD1 (5 bases). Per germline, CDR1 KGHSH and CDR2 LQKENI. This CDR3 comprises 16 residues. Trimming pared 1 base from V and 0 bases from J, leaving 10 bases between. This chain's CDR3 is CASSPRLDNSGNTIYF. CDR3 bases: TGTGCCAGCTCACCACGGCTGGACAACTCTGGAAACACCATATATTTT.

The rearrangement uses TRBV5-8 and TRBJ1-6; TRBD1 agrees at 8 bases. After removal of 4 bases from V and 7 bases from J, the junction contained 10 bases not matched to a gene. Germline CDR1 is SGHTS and CDR2 is YDEGEE. This CDR3 is 16 amino acids long. The CDR3 nucleotides read TGTGCCAGCAGCACTGGTAGGGGACAGGCGAATTCACCCCTCCACTTT. Its protein is CASSTGRGQANSPLHF.

The chain links TRBV5-1 to TRBJ1-5; possible D gene TRBD1, 5 bases. The V end lost 3 bases, the J end lost 5 bases, and 18 bases lay between the germline ends. Germline V gene sequence: CDR1 SGHRS, CDR2 YFSETQ. The CDR3 loop spans 16 amino acids. The CDR3 loop reads CASSSLGRVGHQPQHF. For the CDR3, the DNA is TGCGCCAGCAGCTCCTTGGGCAGGGTGGGTCATCAGCCCCAGCATTTT. Drawing the rest from reference TRBV5-1 and TRBJ1-5, the complete variable domain is KAGVTQTPRYLIKTRGQQVTLSCSPISGHRSVSWYQQTPGQGLQFLFEYFSETQRNKGNFPGRFSGRQFSNSRSEMNVSTLELGDSALYLCASSSLGRVGHQPQHFGDGTRLSIL.

The chain combines TRBV11-2 with TRBJ2-1; a possible D gene is TRBD2 (5 bases). Germline V gene data show CDR1 as SGHAT and CDR2 as FQNNGV. The V and J ends lost 5 bases and 8 bases respectively, with 16 bases between them. The length of the CDR3 is 14 residues. For the CDR3, the DNA is TGTGCCAGCAGCGGAGGTAGGAGTTGGGATGAGCAGTTCTTC. Protein product: CASSGGRSWDEQFF.

The chain recombines TRBV19 with TRBJ2-2; 10 bases are a match to TRBD1. Germline V gives CDR1 LNHDA, CDR2 SQIVND (reference sequence). Unmatched junction bases numbered 7, after V lost 11 bases and J lost 7 bases. The CDR3 loop spans 13 amino acids. In nucleotides, the CDR3 is TGTGCCTCCCGACAGGGGGCCGTCGGGGAGCTGTTTTTT. Translating it yields CASRQGAVGELFF.

This rearrangement joins TRBV25-1 to TRBJ1-4; 11 bases map to TRBD1. The CDR3 consists of 17 residues. The germline gives CDR1 MGHDK, CDR2 SYGVNS. The ends lost 6 bases at V and 8 bases at J; junction bases unmatched: 14. CDR3 region: CASSAGQGVTGGEKLFF. The CDR3 coding sequence is TGTGCCAGCAGCGCGGGACAGGGGGTCACCGGTGGGGAAAAACTGTTTTTT.

This clone was observed once. The genes are TRBV4-3 and TRBJ1-5; D possibly corresponds to TRBD1 (5 bases). Germline V gene lookup returns CDR1 LGHNA and CDR2 YSLEER. The CDR3 has 13 amino acids. The V gene lost 1 base and the J gene lost 5 bases, with 6 bases spanning the gap. The CDR3 DNA follows: TGCGCCAGCAGCCAAGCCAGGGATCAGCCCCAGCATTTT. Translating gives CASSQARDQPQHF.

The V gene is TRBV6-5, the J gene TRBJ1-4, with 10 positions matching TRBD1. The CDR3 extends over 14 amino acids. Germline CDR1 and CDR2: MNHEY and SVGAGI. V lost 6 bases, J lost 8 bases, and 6 bases stayed unmatched. CDR3 region: CASRDRGSGEKLFF. In DNA, the CDR3 is TGTGCCAGCAGGGACAGGGGGTCAGGGGAAAAACTGTTTTTT.

This rearrangement joins TRBV5-1 to TRBJ2-2; TRBD1 matches 8 bases. The V and J ends lost 5 bases and 0 bases, in that order; junction bases with no gene match: 0. The CDR3 is made up of 14 amino acids. Per germline, CDR1 SGHRS and CDR2 YFSETQ. The CDR3 region is CASRQGANTGELFF. Here the CDR3 DNA reads TGCGCCAGCAGACAGGGGGCGAACACCGGGGAGCTGTTTTTT.

The chain combines TRBV11-1 with TRBJ2-7, with D possibly matching TRBD2 (6 bases). The CDR3 sequence is 15 residues long. Trimming removed 3 bases from V and 2 bases from J, with 14 bases in between. The V gene's germline CDR1 is SGHAT and CDR2 FQDESV (reference sequence). The CDR3 nucleotides are TGTGCCAGCAGCTTCTTCGGGACTGCAACCTACGAGCAGTACTTC. Translating gives CASSFFGTATYEQYF.

This chain connects TRBV7-7 to TRBJ2-1; perhaps TRBD2 as D (5 bases). The CDR3 consists of 15 residues. Trimming pared 4 bases from V and 1 base from J, leaving 11 bases between. The germline CDR1 and CDR2 sequences are SSHAT and FNYEAQ (reference sequence). The CDR3 spells CASSSQRTSYNEQFF. In DNA form, the CDR3 reads TGTGCCAGCAGCTCCCAGAGGACTTCCTACAATGAGCAGTTCTTC.

The chain links TRBV7-9 to TRBJ2-1; D unclear. The CDR3 contains 14 residues. Trimming left V 3 bases short and J 6 bases short, with 12 bases between. Germline CDR1 is SEHNR and CDR2 is FQNEAQ (reference sequence). CDR3 DNA sequence: TGTGCCAGCAGCTTTGTGGGCCTGGGCAATGAGCAGTTCTTC. This gives the protein CASSFVGLGNEQFF. Looking up the rest from reference TRBV7-9 and TRBJ2-1 gives the full variable domain: DTGVSQNPRHKITKRGQNVTFRCDPISEHNRLYWYRQTLGQGPEFLTYFQNEAQLEKSRLLSDRFSAERPKGSFSTLEIQRTEQGDSAMYLCASSFVGLGNEQFFGPGTRLTVL.

This clone has just one count. The chain has TRBV5-1 and TRBJ1-4, with D possibly being TRBD1 (6 bases). The germline V and J ends were trimmed by 4 bases and 8 bases, with 15 bases remaining between them. The CDR3 loop spans 14 amino acids. CDR1 is SGHRS, CDR2 YFSETQ, per germline. The CDR3 sequence is CASSETTGHEKLFF. The CDR3 DNA follows: TGCGCCAGCAGCGAAACCACAGGGCACGAAAAACTGTTTTTT.

This clone was detected once. The chain uses TRBV3-1 (or the pseudogene TRBV3-2) and TRBJ2-7; 11 positions agree with TRBD2. The trim removed 1 base at V and 3 bases at J, leaving 2 bases unmatched. The germline V gene encodes CDR1 LGHDT and CDR2 YNNKEL (reference sequence). The CDR3 runs to 15 residues. The CDR3 DNA sequence: TGTGCCAGCAGCCAAGCCGGGACTAGCGGCTACGAGCAGTACTTC. This translates into CASSQAGTSGYEQYF.

The chain employs TRBV19 and TRBJ1-5, with D unclear. Trimming pared 6 bases from V and 4 bases from J, leaving 10 bases between. The CDR3 covers 13 residues. The germline V gene encodes CDR1 LNHDA and CDR2 SQIVND (reference sequence). As DNA, the CDR3 is TGTGCCAGTAGACGTGGGAGGAATCAGCCCCAGCATTTT. Translation: CASRRGRNQPQHF.

The chain links TRBV6-2 or TRBV6-3 to TRBJ1-3; D remains ambiguous. Germline V gene lookup returns CDR1 MNHEY and CDR2 SVGEGT. The CDR3 is 15 amino acids. Trimming stripped 2 bases from V and 0 bases from J, with 8 bases between. In DNA, the CDR3 is TGTGCCAGCAGTTACGCAAGCTACTCTGGAAACACCATATATTTT. This sequence encodes CASSYASYSGNTIYF.

V usage is TRBV7-2 and J usage is TRBJ2-3, with 9 nucleotides matching TRBD2. V gave up 4 bases and J gave up 8 bases; unmatched junction bases: 13. The germline V gene encodes CDR1 SGHTA and CDR2 FQGNSA. The CDR3 spans 16 residues. The CDR3 nucleotides read TGTGCCAGCAGCTCCCGTTTGCGGGGGGGCCTTTTTACGCAGTATTTT. Translating it yields CASSSRLRGGLFTQYF.

The rearrangement links TRBV3-1 (or the pseudogene TRBV3-2) to TRBJ2-7, with a weak D call TRBD1 (6 bases). Germline V gene lookup returns CDR1 LGHDT and CDR2 YNNKEL (reference sequence). This CDR3 comprises 12 residues. The germline V and J ends were trimmed by 5 bases and 5 bases, with 10 bases remaining between them. The CDR3 coding sequence is TGTGCCAGCAGCTCCTACAGGGACGAGCAGTACTTC. This translates into CASSSYRDEQYF.

This clone was detected only once. The chain is built from TRBV5-3 and TRBJ2-1; tentative D call: TRBD1 (7 bases). TRBV5-3 falls under the ORF class, with uncertain function. V shed 4 bases and J shed 7 bases, with 30 bases lying between them. This CDR3 region has 19 residues. CDR3 sequence (DNA): TGTGCCAGAAGCCGAAGGGGGCTAGCGAAAAACCCGCCGAGGAATGAGCAGTTCTTC. As protein: CARSRRGLAKNPPRNEQFF.